What follows is one T cell receptor (beta chain) and its context. This clonotype was counted at least ten times. It has no known antigen specificity. Base qualities are not at hand, and no much larger clone is one base apart. Reading the label with the study, this specimen's time point is: newly diagnosed GD, antithyroid drugs for less than 3 months. For both TCR sequencing and RNA sequencing, RNA was extracted from PBMCs in TRIzol. Graves' disease was diagnosed according to American Thyroid Association guidelines. Recruitment of patients was carried out at an endocrinology department in Xi'an, China. From each patient, around 8.3 milliliters of peripheral blood was collected into an EDTA anticoagulant tube. Ficoll Paque Plus density gradient separation was used to isolate PBMCs, and no additional T cell sorting was done. RNA quality was checked with an Agilent 2100 Bioanalyzer and agarose gel, and concentration with a NanoDrop 2000.

The data belong to a study of regulatory T cells in long-lasting Graves disease (dated by TCRdb to about 2021). General notes on the study: Antithyroid drugs had been taken for less than 3 months by newly diagnosed Graves' disease patients. A total of about 33 samples underwent TCR sequencing, from 13 patients with persistent Graves' disease and 20 or so patients with newly diagnosed Graves' disease. The study took place in China and was registered as a clinical trial. Peripheral blood TCR sequencing and RNA sequencing compared persistent Graves' disease patients with newly diagnosed Graves' disease patients.

Broad study findings and their caveats: As a limitation, the authors acknowledged that the small sample size may reduce accuracy. A larger number of public clonotypes was shared among persistent patients (around 2,500) than among newly diagnosed patients (around 880). Because the primary lesion, thyroid tissue, could not be accessed, the study looked at peripheral blood alone. Compared with newly diagnosed patients, persistent Graves' disease patients had lower TCR Shannon entropy and fewer highly expanded clones, which suggests clonal expansion. Sequencing and analysis were limited to the TCR beta chain. TRBV28, TRBJ1-2 and TRBJ2-5 were preferentially used in persistent disease, while TRBV20-1 and TRBJ2-1 were favored in newly diagnosed disease.

V loses 7 bases, J loses 7 bases, and the germline ends lie 12 bases apart. Reading the germline V gene gives CDR1 SGHRS and CDR2 YFSETQ. From its cysteine to its phenylalanine, the CDR3 spans 13 amino acids. The entry retains the CDR3 DNA only, 39 bases that are in frame from base 1. The library was produced with multiplex PCR. Sequenced using an Illumina HiSeq 4000. CDR3 regions were amplified by Arm-PCR with iRepertoire HTBI primers to construct TCR beta libraries. Before sequencing, the PCR products went through gel purification. The study's processing was this. A total of fewer than 80 TRBV and 14 TRBJ segments were identified across samples and were used for gene usage analysis of CDR3 amino acid clonotypes. Filtered high-quality paired reads were merged into contigs using COPE and FqMerger. BLAST was used to align contigs to IMGT TRBV, TRBD and TRBJ reference genes, and CDR3 was defined according to IMGT. Any clonotype with a frequency above 0.1% was counted as a highly expanded clone. Shannon entropy served as the measure of repertoire diversity, while the Gini coefficient captured V-J evenness. A clonotype found in more than one individual was treated as public. TCRdb took the public reads, trimmed them with fastp at Q25, ran MiXCR for clone calling and kept in-frame beta chains. Records with the same CDR3 protein are collapsed into one entry carrying the most frequent genes and DNA. V and J calls and clone size were set by TCRdb, not the authors. In all, the sample holds around 470,000 distinct CDR3 sequences, and 12% to 15% of those were seen once. The ten largest account for over 15% of the sample.

This same sample was also part of a study on T cells in Graves' hyperthyroidism and ophthalmopathy. From the second report: Stable Graves' hyperthyroidism was defined as no progression to ophthalmopathy during 18 months of follow-up. The hyperthyroidism patients were between 18 and 65 years old and newly diagnosed, with a disease duration of less than 2 months. Any patient with an uncontrolled infection, another autoimmune disease, pregnancy or lactation was excluded. Diagnoses were established on the basis of clinical symptoms, serum thyroxine and TRAb, thyroid ultrasound, and orbital computed tomography. The TCR CDR3 was subjected to a first round of RT-PCR using the HTBI primer set and the Qiagen OneStep RT-PCR kit. Most expanded thyroid clonotypes (frequency above 0.001) were also detected in blood, suggesting blood repertoires may reflect thyroid immune responses. Ophthalmopathy was separated from stable hyperthyroidism by a 13 V-J signature model, with over 85% sensitivity and roughly 81% specificity obtained in cross-validation and 80%/75% obtained in testing. In validation, the model predicted progression to ophthalmopathy with approximately 70% sensitivity and over 72% specificity, a median of 6.5 months before onset. TCR V-J signatures able to tell the groups apart were searched for in a discovery cohort of 90 to 100 patients, of whom around 43 had Graves' ophthalmopathy and 55 to 60 had stable Graves' hyperthyroidism. Prospective prediction of ophthalmopathy was tested in an independent validation cohort consisting of under 20 hyperthyroidism patients and around 16 patients who later progressed to ophthalmopathy. The approximately 97 discovery patients were randomly divided into training and test sets at a 7:3 ratio. In roughly six Graves' hyperthyroidism patients, the study also compared T-cell repertoires from thyroid tissue with T-cell repertoires from blood. After blood sampling, hyperthyroidism patients were treated with methimazole at a starting dose of 30 mg daily, and ophthalmopathy patients were treated with high-dose intravenous methylprednisolone. Libraries were constructed in a second round of multiplex PCR, after which size selection and purification were carried out. Sequencing of the libraries was done on an Illumina HiSeq2000 using paired-end 100 bp reads. SOAPnuke was used to process the raw data, with reads discarded if the reads contained adapters or uncalled bases, had a mean Phred below 15, or lacked an exact constant-primer or identifier match. COPE v1.2.5 was used to merge the high-quality paired reads, and each unique nucleotide sequence was defined as a clonotype. Clonotypes were aligned to IMGT TRBV, TRBD and TRBJ reference segments using MiTCR v1.1. Analysis was restricted to V-J combinations with a frequency above 0.0001, which covered about 99% of repertoires. A TCS score was defined as the ratio between F50 (clonal expansion) and ExV (chaos), using BLOSUM62-based TCRdist between CDR3 peptides within each V-J. Welch's t-statistics and random forest reduced around 510 V-J features to fewer than 15, which were used in a naive Bayes classifier (R e1071). No statistical method was used to set the sample size in advance, and investigators knew the group allocation. The paper describes TCR Vbeta CDR3 sequencing of around 140 peripheral blood samples, made up of roughly 45 ophthalmopathy patients, around 73 hyperthyroidism patients and 17 progressor patients.

Here the chain combines TRBV5-1 and TRBJ1-6; the D gene cannot be resolved reliably. This TCR derives from a woman between 45 and 65 years old with Graves disease. Donor details come from another sample of the same person, matched by shared clones. Sequencing was performed on peripheral blood mononuclear cells (PBMCs), taken at new diagnosis, from a patient treated with antithyroid drugs. The CDR3 region: CASAYTANSPLHF. The nucleotide sequence is TGCGCCAGCGCGTATACGGCAAATTCACCCCTCCACTTT.